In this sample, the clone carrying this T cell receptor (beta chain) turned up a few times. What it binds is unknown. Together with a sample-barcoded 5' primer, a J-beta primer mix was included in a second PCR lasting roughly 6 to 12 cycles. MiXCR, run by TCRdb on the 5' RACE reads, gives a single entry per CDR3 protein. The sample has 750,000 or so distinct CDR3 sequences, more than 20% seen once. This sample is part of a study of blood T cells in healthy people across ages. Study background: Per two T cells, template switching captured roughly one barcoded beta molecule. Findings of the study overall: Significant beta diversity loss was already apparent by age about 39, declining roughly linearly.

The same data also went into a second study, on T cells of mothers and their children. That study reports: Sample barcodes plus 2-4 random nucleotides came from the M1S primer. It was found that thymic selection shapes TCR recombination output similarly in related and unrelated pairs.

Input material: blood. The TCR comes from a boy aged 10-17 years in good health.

The CDR3 sequence: CASSDSGRATDTQYF. CDR3 DNA sequence: TGTGCCAGCAGTGACAGCGGGAGGGCCACAGATACGCAGTATTTT. The J gene is TRBJ2-3, the V gene TRBV6-4; 10 nucleotides agree with TRBD2. CDR3 length: 15 residues. Germline CDR1 is MRHNA and CDR2 is SNTAGT. V gave up 2 bases and J gave up 2 bases; unmatched junction bases: 1.